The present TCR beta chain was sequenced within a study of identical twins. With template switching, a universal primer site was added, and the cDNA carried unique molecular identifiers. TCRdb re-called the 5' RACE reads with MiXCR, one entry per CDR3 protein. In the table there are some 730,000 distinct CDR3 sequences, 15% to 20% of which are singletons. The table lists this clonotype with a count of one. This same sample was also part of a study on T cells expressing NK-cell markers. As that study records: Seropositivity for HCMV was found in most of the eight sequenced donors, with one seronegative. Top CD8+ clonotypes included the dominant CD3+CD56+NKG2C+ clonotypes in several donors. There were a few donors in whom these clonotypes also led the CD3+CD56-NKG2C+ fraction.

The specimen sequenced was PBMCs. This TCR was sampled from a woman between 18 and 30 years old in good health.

Here the CDR3 reads CASSPTALRREQFF. The CDR3 nucleotides are TGTGCCAGCAGCCCGACCGCTCTGAGACGTGAGCAGTTCTTC. The chain uses TRBV3-1 and TRBJ2-1; D not resolved. The CDR3 sequence is 14 residues long. Trimming stripped 4 bases from V and 9 bases from J, with 16 bases between. Germline lookup yields CDR1 LGHDT and CDR2 YNNKEL (reference sequence).